This T cell receptor beta chain was found in a study of cytomegalovirus exposure and HLA in healthy donors. The study, taken as a whole, reports: Roughly 170 TCR beta chains were listed as cytomegalovirus-associated.

Only in-frame clones appear in the TCRdb table, and some are missing; sequencing was by immunoSEQ multiplex PCR. The profile covers about 260,000 clones, with around 90% appearing a single time and 2.5% to 3.5% taken by the ten largest. This clone has a single count. The antigen is not known. The donors were members of the validation cohort, which comprised more than 90 subjects and was separate from the first cohort of several hundred subjects. The specimen sequenced was PBMCs. This clonotype was sampled from a woman in her twenties or thirties in good health and CMV-seronegative.

This CDR3 is CASSPSSGTIHNEQFF. CDR3 nucleotide sequence: TGTGCCAGCAGCCCCTCTTCCGGGACAATCCACAATGAGCAGTTCTTC. The chain uses TRBV9 and TRBJ2-1; D perhaps matches TRBD1 (6 bases). CDR3 length equals 16 residues. V was pared by 4 bases and J by 5 bases, with 19 bases between. Germline values: CDR1 SGDLS, CDR2 YYNGEE. Looking up the rest from reference TRBV9 and TRBJ2-1 gives the full variable domain: DSGVTQTPKHLITATGQRVTLRCSPRSGDLSVYWYQQSLDQGLQFLIQYYNGEERAKGNILERFSAQQFPDLHSELNLSSLELGDSALYFCASSPSSGTIHNEQFFGPGTRLTVL.